The 8 T cell receptor beta chains reported below all come from one sample, sequenced in a study of PD-L1 blockade in urothelial cancer. Assay used: immunoSEQ multiplex PCR; TCRdb lists only in-frame clones, some missing. This sample yields tens of thousands of clones, of which around 87% are seen a single time; less than 11% belongs to the top ten. Time point: peripheral blood 6 weeks after treatment start. This specimen was PBMCs, taken around atezolizumab (anti-PD-L1) treatment. The receptors stem from a man between 60 and 75 years old with urothelial cancer.

The J gene is TRBJ2-3, the V gene TRBV7-2; D is perhaps TRBD1 (6 bases). CDR1 SGHTA and CDR2 FQGNSA come from the germline V gene. This CDR3 is 14 amino acids long. V gave up 4 bases and J gave up 4 bases, with 12 bases separating them. CDR3 in DNA: TGTGCCAGCAGCTACCAACAGGGCGCAGATACGCAGTATTTT. Its protein is CASSYQQGADTQYF. Based on the CDR3 plus reference TRBV7-2 and TRBJ2-3, the full variable domain is GAGVSQSPSNKVTEKGKDVELRCDPISGHTALYWYRQSLGQGLEFLIYFQGNSAPDKSGLPSDRFSAERTGGSVSTLTIQRTQQEDSAVYLCASSYQQGADTQYFGPGTRLTVL.

The chain links TRBV7-9 to TRBJ2-3, with TRBD2 matching 11 bases. The V and J ends lost 5 bases and 1 base, in that order; junction bases with no gene match: 2. CDR1 is SEHNR, CDR2 FQNEAQ, per germline (reference sequence). This CDR3 spans 15 amino acids. CDR3 nucleotides: TGTGCCAGCAGCGAACTAGCGGGGGGCACAGATACGCAGTATTTT. Protein sequence: CASSELAGGTDTQYF.

This clone was counted a few times. The rearrangement links TRBV7-3 to TRBJ1-1, with 8 bases matching TRBD1. Germline V gene data show CDR1 as SGHTA and CDR2 as FQGTGA. CDR3 length: 15 amino acids. V was clipped by 5 bases and J by 1 base; unmatched bases: 6. CDR3 region: CASSDAGTGNTEAFF. The CDR3 DNA sequence: TGTGCCAGCAGCGACGCCGGGACAGGGAACACTGAAGCTTTCTTT.

In this sample, this clone turned up once. The CDR3 spells CASSPLAPGEYGYTF. The CDR3 DNA is TGTGCCAGCTCACCCCTGGCCCCGGGGGAGTATGGCTACACCTTC. The chain couples TRBV18 to TRBJ1-2, with D perhaps matching TRBD1 (5 bases). The V end lost 3 bases, the J end lost 5 bases, and 16 bases lay between the germline ends. This CDR3 spans 15 amino acids. Germline CDR1 reads KGHSH; CDR2 reads LQKENI.

The chain recombines TRBV7-2 with TRBJ1-5; TRBD1 aligns across 8 bases. J gave up 5 bases and V 2 bases, and 8 bases lay outside the gene matches. Germline V gene data show CDR1 as SGHTA and CDR2 as FQGNSA. This CDR3 comprises 16 residues. The CDR3 DNA sequence: TGTGCCAGCAGCTTAATGTCAGGGGGCGCCGATCAGCCCCAGCATTTT. Encoded protein: CASSLMSGGADQPQHF.

The chain combines TRBV6-5 with TRBJ1-2; D is unclear. The CDR3 contains 15 residues. Deletions cut 2 bases from V and 4 bases from J, with 14 bases between. Germline V gene lookup returns CDR1 MNHEY and CDR2 SVGAGI. This chain's CDR3 is CASSYERRGIYGYTF. In nucleotides, the CDR3 is TGTGCCAGCAGTTACGAGCGTCGGGGAATCTATGGCTACACCTTC.

V and J are TRBV10-1 and TRBJ2-2, with 8 bases lining up with TRBD1. In germline, CDR1 is WNHNN, CDR2 SYGVQD (reference sequence). This CDR3 is built from 14 residues. V was pared by 5 bases and J by 6 bases, with 5 bases of the junction left unmatched. CDR3 loop: CASSPGTGPGELFF. DNA for the CDR3: TGCGCCAGCAGTCCCGGGACAGGTCCCGGGGAGCTGTTTTTT.

V is TRBV5-1 and J is TRBJ2-3; TRBD2 aligns across 12 bases. CDR1 and CDR2 (germline): SGHRS, YFSETQ. The trim removed 1 base at V and 2 bases at J, leaving 5 bases unmatched. CDR3 length: 17 amino acids. DNA for the CDR3: TGCGCCAGCAGCTTGCCCCGACTAGCGGGGGACACAGATACGCAGTATTTT. It yields the protein CASSLPRLAGDTDTQYF. Using reference TRBV5-1 and TRBJ2-3 for the parts outside the CDR3, the full variable domain is KAGVTQTPRYLIKTRGQQVTLSCSPISGHRSVSWYQQTPGQGLQFLFEYFSETQRNKGNFPGRFSGRQFSNSRSEMNVSTLELGDSALYLCASSLPRLAGDTDTQYFGPGTRLTVL.